This T cell receptor beta chain was retrieved from a study of blood T cell repertoires in COVID-19. The wider study: The analysed material was cDNA or gDNA that came from T cells, B-cell-depleted T cells, or PBMCs.

In the source study's methods: Cell counts per sample came from amplifying reference gene primers. Clones were sequenced by immunoSEQ multiplex PCR, and TCRdb holds only the in-frame ones, with some missing. For V, J and clone size, that table is used; D and trimming come from the DNA. The sample carries fewer than 55,000 clones, 68% recorded once. CDR1 and CDR2 from the germline V gene are LGHDT and YNNKEL (reference sequence). The CDR3 consists of 14 residues. Germline trimming cut 2 bases from V and 4 bases from J; bases unmatched to any gene: 4. The gene calls are TRBV3-1 (or the pseudogene TRBV3-2) and TRBJ1-2, with TRBD1 identical over 7 bases. The receptor comes from a woman in her 70s with acute or convalescent COVID-19. The sequenced material came from peripheral blood. CDR3 amino acids: CASSQTRDSYGYTF. In DNA form, the CDR3 reads TGTGCCAGCAGCCAAACACGGGACAGCTATGGCTACACCTTC.